Sequencing of this TCR beta chain was carried out in a study of post-analysis software for immune sequencing data. Background on the study: The study covered relapsing-remitting, secondary progressive and progressive-relapsing courses of multiple sclerosis. Study-wide findings and caveats: When patients were compared with controls, about five TRBV segments were more frequent, TRBV5-6, TRBV5-1 and TRBV20-1 among them. Relative to controls, patients with multiple sclerosis showed significantly lower normalized Chao1 diversity.

Of note for this clonotype: Its target is unknown.

Unique molecular identifiers had been added to the TCR beta cDNA libraries. TCRdb reprocessed the PCR reads with MiXCR, giving one entry per CDR3 protein. The sample shows a few hundred thousand distinct CDR3 sequences, about 40% of them seen only once. After removal of 2 bases from V and 3 bases from J, the junction contained 10 bases not matched to a gene. The V gene's germline CDR1 is LNHNV and CDR2 YYDKDF (reference sequence). This CDR3 spans 16 amino acids. This receptor was taken from a girl aged 2 to 10 with multiple sclerosis. Material: blood. V and J are TRBV15 and TRBJ2-7; TRBD2 agrees at 7 bases. CDR3 DNA sequence: TGTGCCACCAGCAGAACAGGCGGGAGTATGAGCTACGAGCAGTACTTC. As protein: CATSRTGGSMSYEQYF.